The T cell receptor beta chain under discussion was sequenced for a study of OX40 agonist ivuxolimab in advanced cancers. The overall study: While on treatment, patients had intravenous ivuxolimab at 0.01 to 10 mg/kg every 2 weeks. Partial responses were achieved by three patients, one with hepatocellular carcinoma and two with cutaneous melanoma.

Details on this clone: Its target is not known.

Broader study findings: In the 0.1 to 3.0 mg/kg range, CD4+ and CD8+ blood T cells had expanded clonally by week 6. It was not determined which antigens were specifically recognized by the peripheral T cells that had undergone clonal expansion.

Sequencing was performed with immunoSEQ multiplex PCR; in TCRdb, only in-frame clones are kept and a portion is missing. The sample has around 60,000 clones; approximately 87% are singletons. The receptor was derived from an adult with an advanced solid tumor such as melanoma, head and neck, liver or kidney cancer. The specimen comprised CD4+ or CD8+ T cells sorted from blood, sampled in a trial of the OX40 agonist ivuxolimab.

In DNA form, the CDR3 reads TGTGCCAGCAGCCCGGTACAGGGGGCGCCTACCGGGGAGCTGTTTTTT. It specifies CASSPVQGAPTGELFF. The genes are TRBV28 and TRBJ2-2; 9 positions agree with TRBD1. From germline, CDR1 is MDHEN and CDR2 SYDVKM. This CDR3 is 16 amino acids long. The ends lost 6 bases at V and 5 bases at J; junction bases unmatched: 10.